A selection of T cell receptor beta chains follows, all from one sample in a study of blood T cells in healthy people across ages. One entry per CDR3 protein results from TCRdb running MiXCR on the 5' RACE reads. The sample records around 1,500,000 distinct CDR3 sequences, about 40% being singletons. The source material was blood. These receptors came from a woman under 30 in good health. CDR3s include the opening cysteine and the closing phenylalanine or tryptophan. A D gene is named only where the DNA matches it firmly. Size values are once, few and many counts, or a class for expanded clones, and some rows have none.

d_call: TRBD1; j_call: TRBJ2-4; v_call: TRBV20-1; clone_size: .; cdr3_nt: TGCAGTGCTTCCGGGACAGGGGGCCCACTAGCCAAAAACATTCAGTACTTC; cdr3_aa: CSASGTGGPLAKNIQYF
d_call: .; j_call: TRBJ2-2; v_call: TRBV10-2; clone_size: .; cdr3_nt: TGCGCCAGCAGTGCCGGACTATTGAACACCGGGGAGCTGTTTTTT; cdr3_aa: CASSAGLLNTGELFF
d_call: TRBD2; j_call: TRBJ2-1; v_call: TRBV20-1; clone_size: .; cdr3_nt: TGCAGTGCCCGAGTTAGCGGGGAAAACTACAATGAGCAGTTCTTC; cdr3_aa: CSARVSGENYNEQFF
d_call: .; j_call: TRBJ1-6; v_call: TRBV23-1; clone_size: .; cdr3_nt: TGCGCCAGCAGTCAATCTGCGGACGCACCCCTCCACTTT; cdr3_aa: CASSQSADAPLHF
d_call: .; j_call: TRBJ2-6; v_call: TRBV5-5; clone_size: few; cdr3_nt: TGTGCCAGCAGCTTGTTTCCGAGGACTGGGGCCAACGTCCTGACTTTC; cdr3_aa: CASSLFPRTGANVLTF
d_call: TRBD2; j_call: TRBJ2-1; v_call: TRBV28; clone_size: few; cdr3_nt: TGTGCCAGCACCATATGGGGAGGCGGGGGGGTCAATGAGCAGTTCTTC; cdr3_aa: CASTIWGGGGVNEQFF
d_call: TRBD2; j_call: TRBJ2-1; v_call: TRBV27; clone_size: many; cdr3_nt: TGTGCCAGCAGTTTACGGGCTAGCGGGTTACAATATGAGCAGTTCTTC; cdr3_aa: CASSLRASGLQYEQFF
d_call: .; j_call: TRBJ2-5; v_call: TRBV4-1; clone_size: .; cdr3_nt: TGCGCCAGCAGCCAAGATCTGGGATCGGAGACCCAGTACTTC; cdr3_aa: CASSQDLGSETQYF
d_call: TRBD2; j_call: TRBJ2-7; v_call: TRBV12-3/TRBV12-4; clone_size: .; cdr3_nt: TGTGCCAGCAGTTTTAGGGGGACTAGCTCCTACGAGCAGTACTTC; cdr3_aa: CASSFRGTSSYEQYF
d_call: TRBD1; j_call: TRBJ2-7; v_call: TRBV7-8; clone_size: .; cdr3_nt: TGTGCCAGCAGCTCGGGCGGGACAGGGACATACGAGCAGTACTTC; cdr3_aa: CASSSGGTGTYEQYF
d_call: .; j_call: TRBJ2-7; v_call: TRBV29-1; clone_size: few; cdr3_nt: TGCAGCGTTGGCACCGAGCAGTACTTC; cdr3_aa: CSVGTEQYF
d_call: TRBD1; j_call: TRBJ1-2; v_call: TRBV7-2; clone_size: few; cdr3_nt: TGTGCCAGCAGCCCTTGGACAGGTCGGTCGGATGGCTACACCTTC; cdr3_aa: CASSPWTGRSDGYTF
d_call: TRBD1; j_call: TRBJ1-2; v_call: TRBV29-1; clone_size: few; cdr3_nt: TGCAGCGTCCAAGGACAGGAGCGATACACCTTC; cdr3_aa: CSVQGQERYTF
d_call: .; j_call: TRBJ2-1; v_call: TRBV30; clone_size: .; cdr3_nt: TGTGCCTGTCGCAGGATCGAGCATGAGCAGTTCTTC; cdr3_aa: CACRRIEHEQFF
d_call: TRBD1; j_call: TRBJ1-5; v_call: TRBV28; clone_size: few; cdr3_nt: TGTGCCAGCAGGGGGGACAGCCCTAGCAATCAGCCCCAGCATTTT; cdr3_aa: CASRGDSPSNQPQHF
d_call: TRBD2; j_call: TRBJ2-5; v_call: TRBV3-1; clone_size: .; cdr3_nt: TGTGCCAGCAGCCAAGAACGGCTAGCGGGAGTAGTGGAGACCCAGTACTTC; cdr3_aa: CASSQERLAGVVETQYF
d_call: TRBD1; j_call: TRBJ1-2; v_call: TRBV27; clone_size: .; cdr3_nt: TGTGCCAGCAGTTTATCGAAGCAGGGGGCCATCTATGGCTACACCTTC; cdr3_aa: CASSLSKQGAIYGYTF
d_call: .; j_call: TRBJ1-3; v_call: TRBV28; clone_size: .; cdr3_nt: TGTGCCAGCAGTTTAGCCGGTGCGGTTGGAAACACCATATATTTT; cdr3_aa: CASSLAGAVGNTIYF
d_call: TRBD2; j_call: TRBJ2-3; v_call: TRBV7-8; clone_size: .; cdr3_nt: TGTGCCAGCAGCCGAGGACTAGCGGCCGAGTCTAGCACAGATACGCAGTATTTT; cdr3_aa: CASSRGLAAESSTDTQYF
d_call: .; j_call: TRBJ2-1; v_call: TRBV29-1; clone_size: many; cdr3_nt: TGCAGCGTTGATACGCCCGGCCCCAATGAGCAGTTCTTC; cdr3_aa: CSVDTPGPNEQFF
d_call: TRBD2; j_call: TRBJ2-3; v_call: TRBV12-3/TRBV12-4; clone_size: .; cdr3_nt: TGTACCAGCAGTTCTAGCGGGGGGAGCACAGATACGCAGTATTTT; cdr3_aa: CTSSSSGGSTDTQYF
d_call: .; j_call: TRBJ2-3; v_call: TRBV24-1; clone_size: .; cdr3_nt: TGTGCCACCAGTGATTTAGGGGGGGCAGAGAGCACAGATACGCAGTATTTT; cdr3_aa: CATSDLGGAESTDTQYF
d_call: .; j_call: TRBJ2-1; v_call: TRBV6-2/TRBV6-3; clone_size: few; cdr3_nt: TGTGCCAGCAGTCCCCCTGGGGCCGGTAGGGGTGAGCAGTTCTTC; cdr3_aa: CASSPPGAGRGEQFF
d_call: .; j_call: TRBJ2-1; v_call: TRBV21-1; clone_size: .; cdr3_nt: TGTGCCAGCAGCAAAATGAGGACTAGCGGGAGGAATGAGCAGTTCTTC; cdr3_aa: CASSKMRTSGRNEQFF
d_call: .; j_call: TRBJ1-1; v_call: TRBV3-1; clone_size: .; cdr3_nt: TGTGCCAGCAGCCCGAGGGGAGGGGCCACTGAAGCTTTCTTT; cdr3_aa: CASSPRGGATEAFF
d_call: TRBD2; j_call: TRBJ2-3; v_call: TRBV28; clone_size: few; cdr3_nt: TGTGCCAGCAGTTCAGTGACTAGCGGTCGAGATACGCAGTATTTT; cdr3_aa: CASSSVTSGRDTQYF
d_call: .; j_call: TRBJ2-7; v_call: TRBV4-1; clone_size: .; cdr3_nt: TGCGCCAGCAGCCAAGAGACGCTTGCCTACGAGCAGTACTTC; cdr3_aa: CASSQETLAYEQYF
d_call: .; j_call: TRBJ2-7; v_call: TRBV20-1; clone_size: many; cdr3_nt: TGCAGTGCTAGCGAAGTCTACGAGCAGTACTTC; cdr3_aa: CSASEVYEQYF
d_call: TRBD2; j_call: TRBJ2-2; v_call: TRBV5-1; clone_size: few; cdr3_nt: TGCGCCAGCAGCCCAGGACTAGCGGGGGGTAGAACCGGGGAGCTGTTTTTT; cdr3_aa: CASSPGLAGGRTGELFF
d_call: .; j_call: TRBJ2-7; v_call: TRBV6-1; clone_size: .; cdr3_nt: TGTGCCACCGCCCCGGGTAAAAGTCACGAGCAGTACTTC; cdr3_aa: CATAPGKSHEQYF
d_call: .; j_call: TRBJ2-5; v_call: TRBV4-1; clone_size: .; cdr3_nt: TGCGCCAGCAGTTTAGCTGTTGGCGGCCAAGAGACCCAGTACTTC; cdr3_aa: CASSLAVGGQETQYF
d_call: TRBD2; j_call: TRBJ2-3; v_call: TRBV18; clone_size: .; cdr3_nt: TGTGCCAGCTCACCACCCGCAGGACTAGAACTCACAGATACGCAGTATTTT; cdr3_aa: CASSPPAGLELTDTQYF
d_call: .; j_call: TRBJ2-7; v_call: TRBV9; clone_size: .; cdr3_nt: TGTGCCAGCAGCGTCGGTGTCGGAGGACAGTCCTACGAGCAGTACTTC; cdr3_aa: CASSVGVGGQSYEQYF
d_call: .; j_call: TRBJ2-3; v_call: TRBV20-1; clone_size: few; cdr3_nt: TGCAGTGCCTGGGGCGCCAATACGCAGTATTTT; cdr3_aa: CSAWGANTQYF
d_call: TRBD2; j_call: TRBJ2-7; v_call: TRBV15; clone_size: .; cdr3_nt: TGTGCCACCAGCTTCGGGAGGGACTCCTACAATGAGCAGTACTTC; cdr3_aa: CATSFGRDSYNEQYF
d_call: .; j_call: TRBJ2-7; v_call: TRBV20-1; clone_size: .; cdr3_nt: TGCAGTGCTGGGGGGCCTACCCGCTCCTACGAGCAGTACTTC; cdr3_aa: CSAGGPTRSYEQYF
d_call: TRBD1; j_call: TRBJ2-5; v_call: TRBV25-1; clone_size: .; cdr3_nt: TGTGCCAGCAGTCGAGGACAGGTCATTGAGCAGTACTTC; cdr3_aa: CASSRGQVIEQYF
d_call: TRBD1; j_call: TRBJ2-4; v_call: TRBV28; clone_size: few; cdr3_nt: TGTGCCAGCAGTTTGACAGGGGTAGCCAAAAACATTCAGTACTTC; cdr3_aa: CASSLTGVAKNIQYF
d_call: TRBD2; j_call: TRBJ2-7; v_call: TRBV12-3/TRBV12-4; clone_size: few; cdr3_nt: TGTGCCAGCAGTCCCCCGGGACTAGAAGCCTACGAGCAGTACTTC; cdr3_aa: CASSPPGLEAYEQYF
d_call: .; j_call: TRBJ1-2; v_call: TRBV10-3; clone_size: .; cdr3_nt: TGTGCCATCAGTGAAAGGGGGATCCCCAATGACTACACCTTC; cdr3_aa: CAISERGIPNDYTF
d_call: .; j_call: TRBJ2-1; v_call: TRBV6-5; clone_size: .; cdr3_nt: TGTGCCAGCAGTTTTGGGGAGGAGCAGTTCTTC; cdr3_aa: CASSFGEEQFF
d_call: .; j_call: TRBJ2-1; v_call: TRBV29-1; clone_size: few; cdr3_nt: TGCAGCCACCAGGGTTACAATGAGCAGTTCTTC; cdr3_aa: CSHQGYNEQFF
d_call: .; j_call: TRBJ2-7; v_call: TRBV20-1; clone_size: .; cdr3_nt: TGCAGTGCTAGAGACCAGGGAGTATCTTACGAGCAGTACTTC; cdr3_aa: CSARDQGVSYEQYF
d_call: .; j_call: TRBJ2-3; v_call: TRBV4-1; clone_size: few; cdr3_nt: TGCGCCAGCAGCCAAGTTCGTCGCGGGGCGGGGCCAGATACGCAGTATTTT; cdr3_aa: CASSQVRRGAGPDTQYF
d_call: .; j_call: TRBJ2-5; v_call: TRBV20-1; clone_size: .; cdr3_nt: TGCAGTGCTAGACTTCTAGCAGTCCAAGAGACCCAGTACTTC; cdr3_aa: CSARLLAVQETQYF